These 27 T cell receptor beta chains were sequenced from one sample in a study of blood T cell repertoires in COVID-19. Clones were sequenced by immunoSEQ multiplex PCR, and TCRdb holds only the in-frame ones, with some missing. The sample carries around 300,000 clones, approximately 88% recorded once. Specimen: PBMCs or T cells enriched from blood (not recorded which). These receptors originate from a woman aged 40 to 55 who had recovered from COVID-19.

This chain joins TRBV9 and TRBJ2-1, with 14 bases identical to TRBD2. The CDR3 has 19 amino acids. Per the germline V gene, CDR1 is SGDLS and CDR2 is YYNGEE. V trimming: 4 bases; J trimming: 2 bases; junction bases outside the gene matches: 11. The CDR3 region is CASSPRGTSGSGAYNEQFF. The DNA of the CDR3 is TGTGCCAGCAGCCCCCGGGGGACTAGCGGGAGTGGGGCCTACAATGAGCAGTTCTTC.

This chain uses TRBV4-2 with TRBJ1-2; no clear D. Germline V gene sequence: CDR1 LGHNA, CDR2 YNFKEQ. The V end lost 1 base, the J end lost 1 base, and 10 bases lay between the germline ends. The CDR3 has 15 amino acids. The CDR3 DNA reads TGTGCCAGCAGCCAAGTGGACCGGGATAACTATGGCTACACCTTC. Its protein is CASSQVDRDNYGYTF.

As DNA, the CDR3 is TGTGCCAGCGTCTTGACGGCTAGCGGGAGGGCCCTTGAGCAGTTCTTC. Residues: CASVLTASGRALEQFF. V is TRBV7-9 and J is TRBJ2-1, with 12 positions matching TRBD2. The CDR3 length is 16 residues. Germline V gives CDR1 SEHNR, CDR2 FQNEAQ (reference sequence). Trimming took 8 bases from V and 9 from J; bases not matched to a gene: 14.

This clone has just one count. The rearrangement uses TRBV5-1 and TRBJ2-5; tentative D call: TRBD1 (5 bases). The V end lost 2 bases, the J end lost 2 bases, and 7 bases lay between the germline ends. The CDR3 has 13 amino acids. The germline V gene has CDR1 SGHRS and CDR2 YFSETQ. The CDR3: CASSLGVQETQYF. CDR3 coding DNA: TGCGCCAGCAGCTTAGGGGTTCAAGAGACCCAGTACTTC.

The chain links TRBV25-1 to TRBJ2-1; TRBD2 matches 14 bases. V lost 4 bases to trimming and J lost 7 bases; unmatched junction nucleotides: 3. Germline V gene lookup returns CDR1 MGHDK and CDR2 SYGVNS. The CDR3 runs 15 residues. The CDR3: CASSGLAGGPNEQFF. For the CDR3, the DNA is TGTGCCAGCAGTGGACTAGCGGGAGGGCCTAATGAGCAGTTCTTC.

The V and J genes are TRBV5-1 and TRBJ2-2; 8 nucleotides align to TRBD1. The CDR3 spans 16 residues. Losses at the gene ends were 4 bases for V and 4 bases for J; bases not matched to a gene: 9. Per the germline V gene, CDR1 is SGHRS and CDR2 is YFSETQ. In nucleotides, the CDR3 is TGCGCCAGCAGCGCAACTGGACAGGGAGGCACCGGGGAGCTGTTTTTT. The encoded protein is CASSATGQGGTGELFF.

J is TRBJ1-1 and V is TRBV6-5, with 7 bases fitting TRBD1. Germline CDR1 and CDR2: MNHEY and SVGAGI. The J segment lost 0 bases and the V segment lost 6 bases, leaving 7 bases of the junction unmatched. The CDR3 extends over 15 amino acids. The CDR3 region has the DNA TGTGCCAGCAGAGATGGGGACAGAATGAACACTGAAGCTTTCTTT. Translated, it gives CASRDGDRMNTEAFF.

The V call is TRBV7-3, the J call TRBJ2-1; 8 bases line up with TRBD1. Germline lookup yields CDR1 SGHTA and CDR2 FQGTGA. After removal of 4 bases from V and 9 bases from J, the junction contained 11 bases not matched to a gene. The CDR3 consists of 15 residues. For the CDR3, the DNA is TGTGCCAGCAGCTCAAAGACAGGGGCGGCGAGTGAGCAGTTCTTC. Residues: CASSSKTGAASEQFF.

CDR3 loop: CASSSNPQGSGGNTIYF. The CDR3, as DNA: TGCGCCAGCAGCAGCAACCCCCAGGGTAGCGGTGGAAACACCATATATTTT. This sequence joins TRBV5-1 and TRBJ1-3; a weak D match, TRBD1 (5 bases). There are 17 residues in the CDR3. Germline V gives CDR1 SGHRS, CDR2 YFSETQ. V dropped 4 bases and J dropped 3 bases, with 20 bases sitting between them.

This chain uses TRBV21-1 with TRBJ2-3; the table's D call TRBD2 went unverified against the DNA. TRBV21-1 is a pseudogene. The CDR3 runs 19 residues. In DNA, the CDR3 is TGTGCCAGCAGCAAAGTCTATCTTGGGTTGGGGGGGAACGCAGATACGCAGTATTTT. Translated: CASSKVYLGLGGNADTQYF.

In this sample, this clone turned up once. CDR3 sequence (DNA): TGCGCCAGCAGCCAACACAGGGACGCTAACTATGGCTACACCTTC. Its translation: CASSQHRDANYGYTF. The chain is built from TRBV4-3 and TRBJ1-2; possibly TRBD1 for D (6 bases). Per the germline V gene, CDR1 is LGHNA and CDR2 is YSLEER. This CDR3 is 15 amino acids long. Trimming removed 2 bases at V and 0 bases at J, with 10 bases between.

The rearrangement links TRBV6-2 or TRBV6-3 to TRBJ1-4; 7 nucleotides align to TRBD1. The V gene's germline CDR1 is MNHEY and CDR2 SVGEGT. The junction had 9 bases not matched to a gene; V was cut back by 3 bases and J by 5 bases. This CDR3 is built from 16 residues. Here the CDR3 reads CASSYTTGAPNEKLFF. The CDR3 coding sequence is TGTGCCAGCAGTTATACCACAGGGGCTCCAAATGAAAAACTGTTTTTT.

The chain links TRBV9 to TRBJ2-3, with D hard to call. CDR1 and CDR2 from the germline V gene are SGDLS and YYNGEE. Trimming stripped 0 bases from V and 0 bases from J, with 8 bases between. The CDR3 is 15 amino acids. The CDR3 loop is CASSVGGISTDTQYF. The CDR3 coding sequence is TGTGCCAGCAGCGTAGGCGGTATTAGCACAGATACGCAGTATTTT.

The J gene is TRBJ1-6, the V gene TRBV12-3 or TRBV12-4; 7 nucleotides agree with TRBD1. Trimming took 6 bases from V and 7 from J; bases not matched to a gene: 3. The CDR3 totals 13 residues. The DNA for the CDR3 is TGTGCCAGCAGGTCGACAGGGAATTCACCCCTCCACTTT. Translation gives CASRSTGNSPLHF.

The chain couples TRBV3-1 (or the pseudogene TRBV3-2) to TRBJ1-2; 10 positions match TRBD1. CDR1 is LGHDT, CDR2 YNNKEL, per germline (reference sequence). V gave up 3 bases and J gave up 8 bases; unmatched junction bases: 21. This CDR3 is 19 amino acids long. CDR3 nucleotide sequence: TGTGCCAGCAGCCAGTCTTACGAGACAGGGGGCCCCGCGGCGGAAGGCTACACCTTC. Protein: CASSQSYETGGPAAEGYTF.

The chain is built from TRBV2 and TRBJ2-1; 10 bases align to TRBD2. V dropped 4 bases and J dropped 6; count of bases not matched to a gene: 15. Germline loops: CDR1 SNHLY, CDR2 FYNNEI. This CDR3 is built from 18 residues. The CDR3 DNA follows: TGTGCCAGCAGTGGACTAGCGGGTCATCACCAAGGGGGCAATGAGCAGTTCTTC. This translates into CASSGLAGHHQGGNEQFF.

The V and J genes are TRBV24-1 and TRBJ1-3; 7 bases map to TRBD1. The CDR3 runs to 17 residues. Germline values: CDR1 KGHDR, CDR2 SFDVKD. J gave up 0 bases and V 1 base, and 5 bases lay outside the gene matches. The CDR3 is CATSDFGQENSGNTIYF. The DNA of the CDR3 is TGTGCCACCAGTGATTTTGGACAGGAAAACTCTGGAAACACCATATATTTT.

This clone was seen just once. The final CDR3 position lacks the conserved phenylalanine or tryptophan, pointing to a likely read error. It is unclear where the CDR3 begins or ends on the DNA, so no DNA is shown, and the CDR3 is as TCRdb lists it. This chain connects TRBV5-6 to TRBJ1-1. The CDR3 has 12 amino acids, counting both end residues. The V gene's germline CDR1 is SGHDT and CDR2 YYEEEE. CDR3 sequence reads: CASSYRDAGDMV.

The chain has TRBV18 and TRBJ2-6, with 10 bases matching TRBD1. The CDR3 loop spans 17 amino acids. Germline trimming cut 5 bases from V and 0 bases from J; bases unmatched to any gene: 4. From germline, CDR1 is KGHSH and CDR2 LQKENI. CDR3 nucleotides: TGTGCCAGCTCAGAGGGACAGGGGAACTCTGGGGCCAACGTCCTGACTTTC. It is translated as CASSEGQGNSGANVLTF.

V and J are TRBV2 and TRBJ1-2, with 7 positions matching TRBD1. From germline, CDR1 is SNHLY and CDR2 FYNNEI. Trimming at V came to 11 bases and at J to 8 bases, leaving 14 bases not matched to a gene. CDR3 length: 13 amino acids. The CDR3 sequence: CASKRGGAGGYTF. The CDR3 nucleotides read TGTGCCTCAAAAAGAGGGGGCGCAGGGGGCTACACCTTC.

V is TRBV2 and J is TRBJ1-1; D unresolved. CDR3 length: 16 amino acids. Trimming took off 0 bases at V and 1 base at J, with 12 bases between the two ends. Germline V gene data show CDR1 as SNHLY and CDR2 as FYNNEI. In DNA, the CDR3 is TGTGCCAGCAGTGAAGCGGAGGGAGTGGGGAACACTGAAGCTTTCTTT. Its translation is CASSEAEGVGNTEAFF.

The CDR3 coding sequence is TGTGCCAGCAGCACAGCGACCGGGACAGGGAGACACTATGGCTACACCTTC. It encodes CASSTATGTGRHYGYTF. The rearrangement links TRBV5-5 to TRBJ1-2; 9 nucleotides line up with TRBD1. V lost 4 bases to trimming and J lost 3 bases; unmatched junction nucleotides: 13. This CDR3 region has 17 residues. Germline V CDR1 and CDR2: SGHKS, YYEKEE (reference sequence).

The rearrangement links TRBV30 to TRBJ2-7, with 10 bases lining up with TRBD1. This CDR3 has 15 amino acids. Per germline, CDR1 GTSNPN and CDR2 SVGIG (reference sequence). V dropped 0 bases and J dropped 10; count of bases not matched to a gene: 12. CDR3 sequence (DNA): TGTGCCTGGAGTGTACATCCCGGACAGGGGGTAAATCAGTACTTC. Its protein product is CAWSVHPGQGVNQYF.

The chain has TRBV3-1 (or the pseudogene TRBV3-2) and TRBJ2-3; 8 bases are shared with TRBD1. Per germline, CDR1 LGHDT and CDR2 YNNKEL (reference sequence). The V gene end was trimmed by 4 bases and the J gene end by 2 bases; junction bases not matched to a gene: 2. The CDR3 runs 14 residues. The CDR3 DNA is TGTGCCAGCAGCCCGACAGGGGTCACAGATACGCAGTATTTT. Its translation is CASSPTGVTDTQYF.

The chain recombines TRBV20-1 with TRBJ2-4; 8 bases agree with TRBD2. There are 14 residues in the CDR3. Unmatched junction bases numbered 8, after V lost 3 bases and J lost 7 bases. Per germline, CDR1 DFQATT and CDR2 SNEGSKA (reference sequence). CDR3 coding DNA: TGCAGTGCTAGTATCGGGGGGGGCCGGAACATTCAGTACTTC. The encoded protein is CSASIGGGRNIQYF.

CDR3: CASSSGLVAKNIQYF. In DNA form, the CDR3 reads TGTGCCAGCTCATCGGGACTAGTAGCCAAAAACATTCAGTACTTC. V usage is TRBV18 and J usage is TRBJ2-4, with 8 bases fitting TRBD2. After removal of 5 bases from V and 0 bases from J, the junction contained 3 bases not matched to a gene. Germline-derived CDR1 and CDR2 are KGHSH and LQKENI. The CDR3 has 15 residues.

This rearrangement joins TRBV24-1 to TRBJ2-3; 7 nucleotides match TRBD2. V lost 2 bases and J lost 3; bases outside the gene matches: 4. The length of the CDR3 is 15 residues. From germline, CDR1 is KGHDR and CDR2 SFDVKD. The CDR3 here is CATSDSGTKTDTQYF. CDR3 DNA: TGTGCCACCAGTGATTCCGGGACTAAAACAGATACGCAGTATTTT.